The 31 T cell receptor beta chains below all came from one sample that was sequenced in a study of T cells expressing NK-cell markers. TCRdb re-called the 5' RACE reads, yielding one record per CDR3 amino acid sequence without DNA. This repertoire includes roughly 390,000 distinct CDR3 sequences. Sequencing was performed on blood T cells: a sorted CD56 or NKG2C T cell subset, CD4+ or CD8+ T cells, or bulk PBMC T cells (not recorded which). The receptors derive from a man between 18 and 69 years old in good health.

The chain joins TRBV5-5 to TRBJ2-3. The CDR3 contains 14 residues. CDR1 and CDR2 from the germline V gene are SGHKS and YYEKEE (reference sequence). CDR3 sequence: CASSPVSSTDTQYF.

The chain carries TRBV20-1 and TRBJ2-5; with no DNA, the TCRdb D assignment of TRBD1 cannot be verified. This CDR3 region has 17 residues. Germline CDR1 DFQATT, CDR2 SNEGSKA (reference sequence). The CDR3 here is CSAPGTGGRHNQETQYF.

The rearrangement joins TRBV3-1 to TRBJ1-2; TCRdb names TRBD1, which stays unverified in the absence of DNA. The CDR3 loop spans 15 amino acids. Germline V gene lookup returns CDR1 LGHDT and CDR2 YNNKEL (reference sequence). The CDR3 region is CASSQTVGGNYGYTF.

The chain couples TRBV7-8 to TRBJ2-1. Per germline, CDR1 SGHVS and CDR2 FQNEAQ. The CDR3 loop spans 11 amino acids. CDR3 region: CASSFNNEQFF. Full variable domain (outside the CDR3, taken from reference TRBV7-8 and TRBJ2-1): GAGVSQSPRYKVAKRGQDVALRCDPISGHVSLFWYQQALGQGPEFLTYFQNEAQLDKSGLPSDRFFAERPEGSVSTLKIQRTQQEDSAVYLCASSFNNEQFFGPGTRLTVL.

The rearrangement links TRBV12-3 or TRBV12-4 to TRBJ2-7; TCRdb names TRBD2, which stays unverified in the absence of DNA. This CDR3 has 13 amino acids. The CDR3 loop reads CASSARLAAAEYF.

The chain couples TRBV28 to TRBJ1-4; TCRdb gives TRBD1 as the D gene, but with no DNA this cannot be confirmed. CDR1 and CDR2 (germline): MDHEN, SYDVKM. CDR3 length equals 14 residues. CDR3 loop: CASSFLGVREKLFF.

The V gene is TRBV20-1, the J gene TRBJ2-3; the TRBD2 assignment by TCRdb is unverifiable without DNA. CDR1 and CDR2 (germline): DFQATT, SNEGSKA (reference sequence). This CDR3 contains 18 residues. Here the CDR3 reads CSAIPGLAGVLYGDTQYF.

The chain uses TRBV20-1 and TRBJ2-7. Germline values: CDR1 DFQATT, CDR2 SNEGSKA (reference sequence). The CDR3 runs 12 residues. CDR3 amino acids: CSARDKIYEQYF.

The rearrangement joins TRBV7-2 to TRBJ2-3; TCRdb's D gene call, TRBD2, goes unchecked for lack of DNA. From germline, CDR1 is SGHTA and CDR2 FQGNSA. The CDR3 runs 16 residues. The CDR3 protein is CASSQRSSGGKDTQYF.

This chain uses TRBV11-3 with TRBJ2-1; TCRdb lists TRBD1, though no DNA is available to test this call. This CDR3 has 13 amino acids. The germline V gene has CDR1 SGHNT and CDR2 YENEEA. This CDR3 reads CASSQGDHNEQFF.

V and J are TRBV7-2 and TRBJ1-2; with no DNA, the TCRdb D assignment of TRBD1 cannot be verified. Germline V gene lookup returns CDR1 SGHTA and CDR2 FQGNSA. The CDR3 extends over 15 amino acids. CDR3 amino acids: CASSHVTGGGYGYTF.

V is TRBV5-1 and J is TRBJ1-6. CDR1 is SGHRS and CDR2 is YFSETQ in the germline V gene. The CDR3 is 18 amino acids. Here the CDR3 reads CASSLDRVGIGHNSPLHF.

The V gene is TRBV12-3 or TRBV12-4, the J gene TRBJ2-1; absent DNA, TCRdb's TRBD1 call cannot be checked. CDR3 length: 16 amino acids. CDR3: CASSLGVGGTYNEQFF.

The V gene is TRBV7-2, the J gene TRBJ1-1; TCRdb's D gene call, TRBD1, goes unchecked for lack of DNA. Germline V lookup: CDR1 SGHTA, CDR2 FQGNSA. The CDR3 spans 14 residues. The CDR3: CASSLADRRTEAFF.

CDR3 residues: CASSPRGTRMYEQFF. The V call is TRBV18, the J call TRBJ2-1; there is no DNA to check the TCRdb D call of TRBD2. Germline values: CDR1 KGHSH, CDR2 LQKENI. This CDR3 is built from 15 residues.

The chain is built from TRBV2 and TRBJ1-6; TCRdb calls TRBD1, which cannot be checked without DNA. Germline CDR1 and CDR2: SNHLY and FYNNEI. This CDR3 is 15 amino acids long. The CDR3 loop reads CASSVGTANNSPLHF.

V usage is TRBV20-1 and J usage is TRBJ1-2; lacking DNA, the TRBD1 call made by TCRdb goes unchecked. Germline V CDR1 and CDR2: DFQATT, SNEGSKA (reference sequence). The CDR3 runs 15 residues. The CDR3 reads CSPKSTGTGGYGYTF.

The rearrangement uses TRBV5-1 and TRBJ2-5; the D call of TRBD1 rests on TCRdb alone, since no DNA is present to check it. Germline V gives CDR1 SGHRS, CDR2 YFSETQ. The CDR3 is 16 residues long. This chain's CDR3 is CASSTRTGLNQETQYF. Full variable domain (outside the CDR3, taken from reference TRBV5-1 and TRBJ2-5): KAGVTQTPRYLIKTRGQQVTLSCSPISGHRSVSWYQQTPGQGLQFLFEYFSETQRNKGNFPGRFSGRQFSNSRSEMNVSTLELGDSALYLCASSTRTGLNQETQYFGPGTRLLVL.

The V call is TRBV5-1, the J call TRBJ2-5; TCRdb picks TRBD2, but there is no DNA to check that call. Germline V gene lookup returns CDR1 SGHRS and CDR2 YFSETQ. The CDR3 is 15 amino acids. The CDR3 loop is CASSLSRGIQETQYF.

The chain has TRBV28 and TRBJ2-7; TCRdb designates TRBD2, a call that cannot be tested without DNA. Germline CDR1 reads MDHEN; CDR2 reads SYDVKM. This CDR3 has 17 amino acids. The CDR3: CASSDIRALGLLDEQYF.

V and J are TRBV6-2 or TRBV6-3 and TRBJ2-2; TCRdb's assignment of TRBD2 cannot be checked, as there is no DNA. This CDR3 is built from 15 residues. Germline CDR1 MNHEY, CDR2 SVGEGT. The CDR3 region is CASSYGTSYTGELFF.

This chain links TRBV5-1 with TRBJ2-1; no DNA is available, so the TRBD1 call from TCRdb remains unchecked. The CDR3 totals 17 residues. Germline V gene data show CDR1 as SGHRS and CDR2 as YFSETQ. The CDR3 reads CASSPVRNDRGRNEQFF. Based on the CDR3 plus reference TRBV5-1 and TRBJ2-1, the full variable domain is KAGVTQTPRYLIKTRGQQVTLSCSPISGHRSVSWYQQTPGQGLQFLFEYFSETQRNKGNFPGRFSGRQFSNSRSEMNVSTLELGDSALYLCASSPVRNDRGRNEQFFGPGTRLTVL.

V gene TRBV5-1 combines with J gene TRBJ1-1; as DNA is missing, the TRBD1 call by TCRdb cannot be tested. This CDR3 comprises 15 residues. Germline CDR1 reads SGHRS; CDR2 reads YFSETQ. CDR3 region: CASSPDRGGGTEAFF.

This CDR3 is CASSSDYRDYDTQYF. This chain joins TRBV5-6 and TRBJ2-3; TCRdb proposes TRBD2, but this gene call is untestable without DNA. The CDR3 length is 15 residues. The germline V gene encodes CDR1 SGHDT and CDR2 YYEEEE.

The V gene is TRBV5-6, the J gene TRBJ2-2. The V gene's germline CDR1 is SGHDT and CDR2 YYEEEE. The CDR3 sequence is 14 residues long. The CDR3 sequence: CASSPWGTTGELFF.

The V and J genes are TRBV30 and TRBJ2-3; the TRBD2 assignment by TCRdb is unverifiable without DNA. This CDR3 spans 15 amino acids. Germline CDR1 GTSNPN, CDR2 SVGIG (reference sequence). CDR3 in amino acids: CAWARTKAGADTQYF.

The chain combines TRBV19 with TRBJ2-1; TCRdb indicates TRBD2, and absent DNA this call remains unverified. Looked up from germline, CDR1 is LNHDA and CDR2 is SQIVND (reference sequence). The CDR3 runs to 15 residues. CDR3: CASSMSATRGNEQFF.

V usage is TRBV6-5 and J usage is TRBJ2-2; TCRdb designates TRBD1, a call that cannot be tested without DNA. This CDR3 is 16 amino acids long. The V gene's germline CDR1 is MNHEY and CDR2 SVGAGI. CDR3 sequence reads: CASSYSWGAYTGELFF.

The V gene is TRBV7-8, the J gene TRBJ2-7; TCRdb's D call, TRBD1, is unchecked because there is no DNA. The CDR3 consists of 18 residues. Germline loops: CDR1 SGHVS, CDR2 FQNEAQ. CDR3 loop: CASSFWVGAGWSSYEQYF.

The chain links TRBV4-2 to TRBJ1-6; there is no DNA to check the TCRdb D call of TRBD1. Germline V CDR1 and CDR2: LGHNA, YNFKEQ. This CDR3 has 15 residues. The CDR3 sequence: CASSQGGVRNSPLHF.

The chain has TRBV18 and TRBJ2-1; TCRdb's D call, TRBD1, is unchecked because there is no DNA. The germline CDR1 and CDR2 sequences are KGHSH and LQKENI. The CDR3 is 13 residues long. The CDR3 sequence is CASFGQGKNEQFF.